The clone carrying this TCR beta chain has just a few counts. This record comes from a study of T-cell reconstitution after alpha-beta-depleted transplantation in children. The TCRbeta library was prepared with unique molecular identifiers. TCRdb processed the PCR reads anew with MiXCR; each CDR3 protein has one entry. This sample has about 400,000 distinct CDR3 sequences, with 20% found just once. The sequences come from PBMCs from the stem cell graft donor, collected from the stem cell graft. The receptor was derived from a human donor who donated a stem cell graft to a child with acute myeloid leukemia.

CDR3 region: CALGGRDTGELFF. CDR3 sequence (DNA): TGTGCCTTGGGGGGTCGGGACACCGGGGAGCTGTTTTTT. The V and J genes are TRBV28 and TRBJ2-2, with a possible D match to TRBD2 (6 bases). This CDR3 contains 13 residues. The V gene lost 11 bases and the J gene lost 3 bases, with 13 bases spanning the gap. The germline V gene encodes CDR1 MDHEN and CDR2 SYDVKM.